The following is a T cell receptor beta chain sequence with its context. Time point meaning: peripheral blood 6 weeks after treatment start. The data were taken from a study of PD-L1 blockade in urothelial cancer. The J segment lost 4 bases and the V segment lost 5 bases, leaving 5 bases of the junction unmatched. The CDR3 runs 14 residues. Per germline, CDR1 SGHAT and CDR2 FQDESV (reference sequence). Assay: immunoSEQ multiplex PCR; the TCRdb copy retains only in-frame clones and omits some. The sample lists 46,000 or so clones; more than 75% were seen once. This receptor was identified in a man aged 60 to 75 with urothelial cancer. Source: PBMCs, taken around atezolizumab (anti-PD-L1) treatment. The chain recombines TRBV11-1 with TRBJ1-1, with TRBD1 matching 9 bases. The CDR3 region has the DNA TGTGCCAGCAGCCGGGACAGGGCGGGCACTGAAGCTTTCTTT. Translating gives CASSRDRAGTEAFF.